This TCR beta chain is drawn from a study of blood T cell repertoires in COVID-19. The CDR3 contains 15 residues. V shed 6 bases and J shed 6 bases, with 21 bases lying between them. In germline, CDR1 is WSHSY, CDR2 SAAADI. Repertoires were generated with immunoSEQ multiplex PCR, while TCRdb's copy carries only in-frame clones and drops some. The data show roughly 120,000 clones, approximately 85% seen once. This rearrangement joins TRBV10-2 to TRBJ2-7; D is perhaps TRBD1 (6 bases). Sequencing used peripheral blood. The TCR sequence derives from a woman aged 55-69 years with COVID-19, enrolled during active disease. The CDR3 region has the DNA TGCGCCAGCAGGCCAAACAGGGACCCGGGGAGCGAGCAGTACTTC. It specifies CASRPNRDPGSEQYF.